The T cell receptor beta chain described here comes from a study of cytomegalovirus exposure and HLA in healthy donors. The study's findings and limits: A further, later analysis showed that HLA-associated TCR beta chains (compared with equally common others) were more clonally expanded. Researchers counted over 150 TCR beta chains as cytomegalovirus-associated. By a later analysis, the bulk of CMV-associated TCR beta chains appeared HLA-restricted. Immune exposure information available was restricted to CMV serostatus.

Regarding this clone: Its antigen is unidentified.

Per germline, CDR1 SGHTA and CDR2 FQGNSA. V lost 3 bases, J lost 3 bases, and 12 bases lay in between. This CDR3 has 15 amino acids. The PCR ran on 60 Vbeta and 13 Jbeta primers. Profiling relied on immunoSEQ multiplex PCR, and the TCRdb table lists in-frame clones only, not all of them. The repertoire includes more than 90,000 clones, approximately 85% of them detected once, and 3.5% to 5% sits in the top ten. V usage is TRBV7-2 and J usage is TRBJ2-4; possible D gene TRBD2, 6 bases. The sequence was obtained from a young man in good health and CMV-seronegative. Sequenced material: PBMCs. The CDR3 nucleotides are TGTGCCAGCAGCTTTACGGGAGTCGGCAAAAACATTCAGTACTTC. This gives the protein CASSFTGVGKNIQYF.